The next 5 T cell receptor beta chains were all read from a single sample in a study of CD8 T cells in ankylosing spondylitis. Study observations and caveats: Seemingly distinctive of ankylosing spondylitis blood was a TCR beta motif formed by eight highly homologous variants.

Their recognized antigens are unknown. In TCRdb, the 5' RACE reads were re-called with MiXCR into one record per CDR3 protein. The data contain 390,000 or so distinct CDR3 sequences, approximately 20% of them singletons. Sequencing was carried out using blood, either unsorted or a sorted T cell fraction (not recorded which). These TCRs come from a male donor with ankylosing spondylitis.

CDR3 region: CSVSYTGELFF. The CDR3 region has the DNA TGCAGCGTCTCTTACACCGGGGAGCTGTTTTTT. The genes are TRBV29-1 and TRBJ2-2; D call uncertain. Germline CDR1 is SQVTM and CDR2 is ANQGSEA. Trimming took off 6 bases at V and 3 bases at J, with 5 bases between the two ends. The CDR3 is made up of 11 amino acids.

This clonotype has just a few counts. This chain connects TRBV29-1 to TRBJ2-3, with 12 bases that match TRBD2. V shed 1 base and J 1 base; nucleotides not matched to a gene: 9. The CDR3 extends over 18 amino acids. CDR1 SQVTM and CDR2 ANQGSEA come from the germline V gene. The CDR3 protein is CSVEATSGRVGGTDTQYF. The DNA of the CDR3 is TGCAGCGTTGAAGCGACTAGCGGGAGAGTTGGTGGCACAGATACGCAGTATTTT.

The chain is built from TRBV11-2 and TRBJ2-3, with 7 bases fitting TRBD2. Trimming took 6 bases from V and 0 from J; bases not matched to a gene: 21. This CDR3 spans 20 amino acids. The V gene's germline CDR1 is SGHAT and CDR2 FQNNGV. This chain's CDR3 is CASSRSDSVVAGRSTDTQYF. In DNA form, the CDR3 reads TGTGCCAGCAGTCGATCCGACAGCGTGGTAGCGGGCCGGAGCACAGATACGCAGTATTTT.

This clonotype was detected a few times. The V and J genes are TRBV9 and TRBJ1-6; D is possibly TRBD1 (5 bases). This CDR3 has 15 amino acids. Germline CDR1 and CDR2: SGDLS and YYNGEE. V was pared by 4 bases and J by 10 bases, with 18 bases between. CDR3 DNA: TGTGCCAGCAGCTTCCGGGACGGGGAGGAATCACCCCTCCACTTT. Translated, it gives CASSFRDGEESPLHF.

The table lists this clonotype with a few counts. The chain recombines TRBV5-1 with TRBJ1-4; TRBD1 aligns across 7 bases. The CDR3 totals 14 residues. Per the germline V gene, CDR1 is SGHRS and CDR2 is YFSETQ. J was trimmed by 8 bases and V by 4 bases; bases with no gene match: 8. The CDR3 coding sequence is TGCGCCAGCAGCCTCGGACAGGCAGGCGAAAAACTGTTTTTT. Residues: CASSLGQAGEKLFF.